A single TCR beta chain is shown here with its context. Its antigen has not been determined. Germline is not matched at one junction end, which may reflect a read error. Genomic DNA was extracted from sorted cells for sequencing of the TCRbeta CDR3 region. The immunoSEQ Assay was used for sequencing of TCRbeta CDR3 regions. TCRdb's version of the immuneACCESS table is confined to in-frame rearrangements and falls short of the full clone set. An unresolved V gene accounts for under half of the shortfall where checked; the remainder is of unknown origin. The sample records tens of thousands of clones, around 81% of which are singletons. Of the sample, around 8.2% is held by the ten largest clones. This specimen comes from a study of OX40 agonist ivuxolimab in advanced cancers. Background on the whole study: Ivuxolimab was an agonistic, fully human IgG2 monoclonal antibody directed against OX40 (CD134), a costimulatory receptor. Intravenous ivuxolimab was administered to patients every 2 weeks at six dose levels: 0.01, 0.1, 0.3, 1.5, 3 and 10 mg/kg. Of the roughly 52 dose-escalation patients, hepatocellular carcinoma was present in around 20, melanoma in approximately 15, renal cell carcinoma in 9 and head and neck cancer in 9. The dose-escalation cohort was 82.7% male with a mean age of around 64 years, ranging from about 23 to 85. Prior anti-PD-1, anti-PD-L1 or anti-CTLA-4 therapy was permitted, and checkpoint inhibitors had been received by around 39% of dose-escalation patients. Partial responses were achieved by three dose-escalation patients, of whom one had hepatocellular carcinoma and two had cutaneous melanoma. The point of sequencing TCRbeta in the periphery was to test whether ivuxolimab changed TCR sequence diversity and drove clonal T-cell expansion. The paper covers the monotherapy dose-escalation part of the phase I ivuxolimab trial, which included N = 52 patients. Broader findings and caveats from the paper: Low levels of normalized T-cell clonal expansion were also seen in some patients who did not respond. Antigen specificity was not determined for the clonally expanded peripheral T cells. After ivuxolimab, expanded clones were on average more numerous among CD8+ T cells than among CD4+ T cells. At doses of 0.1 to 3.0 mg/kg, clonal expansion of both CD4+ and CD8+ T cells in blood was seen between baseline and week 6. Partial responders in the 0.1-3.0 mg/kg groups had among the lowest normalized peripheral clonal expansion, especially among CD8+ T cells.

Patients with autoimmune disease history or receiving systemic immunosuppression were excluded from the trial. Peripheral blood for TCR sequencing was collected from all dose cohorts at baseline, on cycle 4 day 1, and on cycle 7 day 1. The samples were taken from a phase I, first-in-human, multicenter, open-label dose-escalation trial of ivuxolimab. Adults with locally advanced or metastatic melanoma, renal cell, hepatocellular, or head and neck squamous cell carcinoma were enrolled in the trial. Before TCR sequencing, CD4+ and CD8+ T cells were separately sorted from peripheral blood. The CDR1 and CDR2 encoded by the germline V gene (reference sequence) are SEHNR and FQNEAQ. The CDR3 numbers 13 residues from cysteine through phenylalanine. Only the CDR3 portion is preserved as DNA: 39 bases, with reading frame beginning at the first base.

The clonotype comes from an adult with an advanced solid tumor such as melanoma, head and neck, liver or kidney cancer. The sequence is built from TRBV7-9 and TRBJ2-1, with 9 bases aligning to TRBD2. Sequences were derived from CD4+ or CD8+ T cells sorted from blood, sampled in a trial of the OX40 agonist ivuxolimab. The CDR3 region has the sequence CASRLAGEGEQFF. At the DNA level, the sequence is TGTGCCAGCAGGTTAGCGGGAGAGGGTGAGCAGTTCTTC.